Following are 32 T cell receptor beta chains from one sample sequenced in a study of CD8 T cells in ankylosing spondylitis (TCRdb year 2017). To prepare the library, 5' RACE was applied. TCRdb shows the sequencer as Illumina HiSeq 2500. TCRdb reprocessing: public reads trimmed at Q25 with fastp, clones called with MiXCR, in-frame beta chains kept. Every CDR3 protein is listed once, alongside the most common genes and DNA of its rows. This sample gives more than 200,000 distinct CDR3 sequences in total; roughly a quarter of them show up just once. The ten largest clones capture over 0.55% of the sample. The sequenced sample consisted of blood, either unsorted or a sorted T cell fraction (not recorded which). The receptors come from a male donor with ankylosing spondylitis or in good health (not recorded which).

The chain carries TRBV10-3 and TRBJ2-7, with TRBD2 as a possible D gene (6 bases). The V end was cut by 0 bases, the J end by 0 bases, with 9 bases between. The germline V gene encodes CDR1 ENHRY and CDR2 SYGVKD. The CDR3 runs 15 residues. The CDR3 region has the DNA TGTGCCATCAGTGAGTCCGGGACTGCCTCCTACGAGCAGTACTTC. It specifies CAISESGTASYEQYF.

In this sample, this clonotype turned up a few times. The chain joins TRBV20-1 to TRBJ2-5; TRBD2 matches at 9 bases. Unmatched junction bases numbered 7, after V lost 0 bases and J lost 5 bases. Germline-derived CDR1 and CDR2 are DFQATT and SNEGSKA (reference sequence). This CDR3 has 15 residues. This chain's CDR3 is CSAREMRGGAETQYF. The CDR3 DNA reads as TGCAGTGCTAGAGAGATGCGGGGGGGCGCGGAGACCCAGTACTTC.

This clonotype was observed a handful of times. The J gene is TRBJ1-1, the V gene TRBV11-2, with D possibly TRBD1 on 5 matching bases. Trimming removed 4 bases at V and 2 bases at J, with 14 bases between. CDR3 length: 15 residues. CDR1 is SGHAT, CDR2 FQNNGV, per germline. The CDR3 coding sequence is TGTGCCAGCAGCTGGGGGAGGGGAAGAAACACTGAAGCTTTCTTT. This gives the protein CASSWGRGRNTEAFF.

The chain carries TRBV18 and TRBJ2-3; 7 nucleotides match TRBD1. The CDR3 loop spans 14 amino acids. Germline CDR1 is KGHSH and CDR2 is LQKENI. V shed 6 bases, J shed 4 bases, and the junction held 7 bases outside the gene matches. The DNA of the CDR3 is TGTGCCAGCTCCCCCTCCCAGGGGGCAGATACGCAGTATTTT. This encodes CASSPSQGADTQYF.

This clonotype showed up many times. The genes are TRBV9 and TRBJ2-3; 8 nucleotides align to TRBD1. From germline, CDR1 is SGDLS and CDR2 YYNGEE. The CDR3 sequence is 16 residues long. Trimming at V came to 0 bases and at J to 4 bases, leaving 7 bases not matched to a gene. In nucleotides, the CDR3 is TGTGCCAGCAGCGTAGGGTTTGGGACAGGACCAGATACGCAGTATTTT. Translated, it gives CASSVGFGTGPDTQYF.

This clonotype showed up just a few times. The chain carries TRBV6-5 and TRBJ1-4; TRBD1 matches at 7 bases. The CDR3 consists of 14 residues. CDR1 and CDR2 (germline): MNHEY, SVGAGI. Losses at the gene ends were 2 bases for V and 7 bases for J; bases not matched to a gene: 4. CDR3 sequence: CASSYDRVAEKLFF. In nucleotides, the CDR3 is TGTGCCAGCAGTTACGACAGGGTGGCTGAAAAACTGTTTTTT.

This rearrangement joins TRBV20-1 to TRBJ1-5; 10 nucleotides line up with TRBD1. The CDR3 contains 18 residues. CDR1 and CDR2 (germline): DFQATT, SNEGSKA (reference sequence). The trim removed 1 base at V and 6 bases at J, leaving 15 bases unmatched. The CDR3 is CSARVSGQGVPGGQPQHF. As DNA, the CDR3 is TGCAGTGCTAGAGTTTCTGGACAGGGGGTACCGGGGGGTCAGCCCCAGCATTTT.

The chain combines TRBV4-2 with TRBJ2-1; a weak D match, TRBD1 (6 bases). The CDR3 spans 13 residues. The V gene lost 4 bases and the J gene lost 5 bases, with 9 bases spanning the gap. Germline CDR1 reads LGHNA; CDR2 reads YNFKEQ. DNA for the CDR3: TGTGCCAGCAGCCGGGACATCGACAATGAGCAGTTCTTC. This encodes CASSRDIDNEQFF.

The table lists this clonotype with many counts. This chain uses TRBV29-1 with TRBJ2-4; the D gene is possibly TRBD1 (5 bases). The germline CDR1 and CDR2 sequences are SQVTM and ANQGSEA. Deletions cut 3 bases from V and 7 bases from J, with 7 bases between. The CDR3 spans 11 residues. CDR3: CSVEAGNIQYF. CDR3 sequence (DNA): TGCAGCGTTGAGGCAGGGAACATTCAGTACTTC.

This clonotype appeared a few times. The gene calls are TRBV20-1 and TRBJ2-3, with a tentative D call TRBD2 (6 bases). Germline V gene data show CDR1 as DFQATT and CDR2 as SNEGSKA (reference sequence). Trimming pared 2 bases from V and 2 bases from J, leaving 11 bases between. The CDR3 is 14 residues long. This CDR3 is CSARIADFTDTQYF. Written as DNA, the CDR3 is TGCAGTGCTAGAATAGCGGACTTCACAGATACGCAGTATTTT.

This clonotype has a count of ten or more. This chain uses TRBV20-1 with TRBJ2-3; no firm D call. This CDR3 is built from 15 residues. From germline, CDR1 is DFQATT and CDR2 SNEGSKA (reference sequence). Trimming took off 1 base at V and 0 bases at J, with 11 bases between the two ends. The CDR3 loop is CSARVLGISTDTQYF. The CDR3 DNA is TGCAGTGCTAGAGTCCTCGGAATAAGCACAGATACGCAGTATTTT.

This clonotype has ten or more counts. This chain uses TRBV6-1 with TRBJ2-7, with 7 bases aligning to TRBD1. CDR1 is MNHNS, CDR2 SASEGT, per germline. Trimming removed 10 bases from V and 3 bases from J; junction bases left unmatched: 6. The CDR3 runs 12 residues. CDR3 sequence reads: CATSDRLYEQYF. The CDR3 DNA sequence: TGTGCCACTTCGGACAGGCTCTACGAGCAGTACTTC.

The sample holds a few counts of this clonotype. This chain connects TRBV7-3 to TRBJ2-1, with TRBD2 matching 11 bases. The germline CDR1 and CDR2 sequences are SGHTA and FQGTGA. Trimming took 5 bases from V and 4 from J; bases not matched to a gene: 4. This CDR3 contains 15 residues. Here the CDR3 DNA reads TGTGCCAGCAGCCTCGGGACTAGCGGTTACAATGAGCAGTTCTTC. It yields the protein CASSLGTSGYNEQFF.

V is TRBV15 and J is TRBJ2-6; D is unclear. This CDR3 is built from 15 residues. The germline V gene has CDR1 LNHNV and CDR2 YYDKDF (reference sequence). Trimming stripped 0 bases from V and 1 base from J, with 4 bases between. CDR3: CATSREGSGANVLTF. The CDR3 region has the DNA TGTGCCACCAGCAGAGAGGGGTCTGGGGCCAACGTCCTGACTTTC.

V gene TRBV7-8 combines with J gene TRBJ1-6, with TRBD1 matching over 7 bases. The CDR3 is 15 residues long. From germline, CDR1 is SGHVS and CDR2 FQNEAQ. V shed 5 bases, J shed 6 bases, and the junction held 7 bases outside the gene matches. CDR3 sequence (DNA): TGTGCCAGCAGCCCACCCGGGACAGTTAATTCACCCCTCCACTTT. Translation gives CASSPPGTVNSPLHF.

The chain couples TRBV12-3 or TRBV12-4 to TRBJ1-5, with 8 bases aligning to TRBD1. The CDR3 spans 14 residues. V was pared by 5 bases and J by 6 bases, with 6 bases of the junction left unmatched. The DNA for the CDR3 is TGTGCCAGCAGTACGCAGGGGGCTACTCAGCCCCAGCATTTT. Protein product: CASSTQGATQPQHF.

This clonotype was picked up many times. V is TRBV27 and J is TRBJ1-3, with TRBD1 as a possible D gene (5 bases). Germline V gene data show CDR1 as MNHEY and CDR2 as SMNVEV (reference sequence). Trimming removed 2 bases at V and 4 bases at J, with 9 bases between. CDR3 length: 14 residues. The CDR3 loop reads CASSLTSGGNTIYF. CDR3 DNA sequence: TGTGCCAGCAGTTTAACGTCAGGGGGAAACACCATATATTTT.

This clonotype occurred many times. The gene calls are TRBV20-1 and TRBJ1-4, with 9 bases matching TRBD1. The CDR3 has 14 amino acids. V gave up 6 bases and J gave up 7 bases; unmatched junction bases: 9. The germline CDR1 and CDR2 sequences are DFQATT and SNEGSKA (reference sequence). CDR3 sequence reads: CSAPNRGPGEKLFF. The CDR3 DNA follows: TGCAGTGCCCCGAACAGGGGGCCCGGTGAAAAACTGTTTTTT.

This clonotype has only a few counts. The V gene is TRBV9, the J gene TRBJ1-1; no clear D. V was cut by 0 bases and J by 1 base, with 4 bases left in between. The CDR3 sequence is 13 residues long. The germline V gene has CDR1 SGDLS and CDR2 YYNGEE. Here the CDR3 reads CASSVDWNTEAFF. As DNA, the CDR3 is TGTGCCAGCAGCGTAGACTGGAACACTGAAGCTTTCTTT.

The sample holds many counts of this clonotype. The chain combines TRBV20-1 with TRBJ2-3; TRBD2 agrees at 11 bases. The CDR3 is 15 amino acids. Germline V gene data show CDR1 as DFQATT and CDR2 as SNEGSKA (reference sequence). In nucleotides, the CDR3 is TGCAGCGCTGAAGACGGGACTAGCGGAACAGATACGCAGTATTTT. Its protein is CSAEDGTSGTDTQYF.

In this sample, this clonotype turned up many times. The chain uses TRBV20-1 and TRBJ1-5; TRBD1 might be the D (6 bases). Per the germline V gene, CDR1 is DFQATT and CDR2 is SNEGSKA (reference sequence). Trimming took 0 bases from V and 1 from J, leaving 10 bases between them. This CDR3 is built from 15 residues. CDR3 DNA: TGCAGTGCTAGAGATGGGACACTAAGCAATCAGCCCCAGCATTTT. Residues: CSARDGTLSNQPQHF.

This clonotype occurred many times. The gene calls are TRBV20-1 and TRBJ2-2; TRBD1 or TRBD2 may be the D gene (5 bases each). CDR1 DFQATT and CDR2 SNEGSKA come from the germline V gene (reference sequence). Trimming stripped 1 base from V and 0 bases from J, with 9 bases between. The CDR3 totals 15 residues. This CDR3 is CSARVLGANTGELFF. The CDR3 DNA reads as TGCAGTGCTAGAGTGCTGGGGGCGAACACCGGGGAGCTGTTTTTT.

This clonotype showed up many times. The genes are TRBV20-1 and TRBJ2-1, with 9 bases lining up with TRBD2. The CDR3 sequence is 13 residues long. The junction had 4 bases not matched to a gene; V was cut back by 6 bases and J by 4 bases. In germline, CDR1 is DFQATT, CDR2 SNEGSKA (reference sequence). The CDR3 DNA reads TGCAGTGCGAAGCGGGGGGCTTACAATGAGCAGTTCTTC. Protein: CSAKRGAYNEQFF.

This clonotype was recorded at least ten times. This chain uses TRBV5-1 with TRBJ1-1; maybe TRBD1 (5 bases). CDR3 size: 16 residues. Trimming left V 2 bases short and J 0 bases short, with 14 bases between. Looked up from germline, CDR1 is SGHRS and CDR2 is YFSETQ. As DNA, the CDR3 is TGCGCCAGCAGCTTTCAGGGAGGAACGATGAACACTGAAGCTTTCTTT. Protein sequence: CASSFQGGTMNTEAFF.

The J gene is TRBJ2-5, the V gene TRBV7-6; 9 bases line up with TRBD1. The germline gives CDR1 SGHVS, CDR2 FNYEAQ. CDR3 size: 14 residues. V shed 4 bases, J shed 5 bases, and the junction held 5 bases outside the gene matches. CDR3 protein: CASSSVTGGETQYF. DNA for the CDR3: TGTGCCAGCAGCTCCGTTACAGGGGGCGAGACCCAGTACTTC.

In its sample, this clonotype was seen many times. The chain is built from TRBV7-2 and TRBJ2-3; D is unresolved. The germline V gene encodes CDR1 SGHTA and CDR2 FQGNSA. V lost 2 bases and J lost 6, with 15 bases in between. This CDR3 has 15 amino acids. CDR3 amino acids: CASSLLPPPQDTQYF. The CDR3 region has the DNA TGTGCCAGCAGCTTACTTCCCCCGCCCCAGGATACGCAGTATTTT.

This clonotype showed up just a few times. This chain uses TRBV12-3 or TRBV12-4 with TRBJ1-6; D is unresolved. The CDR3 has 12 residues. The V gene lost 3 bases and the J gene lost 13 bases, with 10 bases spanning the gap. The CDR3 loop reads CASSLNASPLHF. CDR3 coding DNA: TGTGCCAGCAGTTTGAACGCCTCCCCCCTCCACTTT.

The table lists this clonotype with a few counts. This chain links TRBV5-1 with TRBJ2-5; D not certain. CDR1 SGHRS and CDR2 YFSETQ come from the germline V gene. This CDR3 has 14 amino acids. Trimming removed 4 bases at V and 1 base at J, with 11 bases between. CDR3 residues: CASSDGTRQETQYF. The CDR3 nucleotides read TGCGCCAGCAGCGACGGCACTCGCCAAGAGACCCAGTACTTC.

This clonotype was seen only a few times. The V gene is TRBV20-1, the J gene TRBJ1-1; D ambiguous. Deletions cut 6 bases from V and 0 bases from J, with 20 bases between. This CDR3 is built from 16 residues. Germline CDR1 DFQATT, CDR2 SNEGSKA (reference sequence). The CDR3 sequence is CSAPARIKKLNTEAFF. The CDR3 DNA follows: TGCAGTGCCCCCGCACGGATAAAGAAATTGAACACTGAAGCTTTCTTT.

Many counts were recorded for this clonotype. The chain has TRBV20-1 and TRBJ1-2; D possibly corresponds to TRBD1 (5 bases). This CDR3 spans 17 amino acids. Trimming pared 1 base from V and 6 bases from J, leaving 24 bases between. CDR1 DFQATT and CDR2 SNEGSKA come from the germline V gene (reference sequence). CDR3 nucleotides: TGCAGTGCTAGAGCCCTCGGGGTCCAGGGCCGGTGGGATGGCTACACCTTC. It is translated as CSARALGVQGRWDGYTF.

The rearrangement uses TRBV4-1 and TRBJ1-1; D not certain. This CDR3 has 15 amino acids. The germline V gene has CDR1 MGHRA and CDR2 YSYEKL. Trimming removed 1 base from V and 1 base from J, with 10 bases in between. CDR3 protein: CASSQGGVGNTEAFF. The CDR3 DNA reads TGCGCCAGCAGCCAAGGCGGCGTAGGGAACACTGAAGCTTTCTTT.

This clonotype was seen repeatedly, ten times or more. This chain uses TRBV20-1 with TRBJ2-3; tentative D call: TRBD2 (5 bases). This CDR3 has 14 amino acids. Trimming shortened V by 3 bases and J by 8 bases, and 18 bases separated the two germline ends. CDR1 and CDR2 from the germline V gene are DFQATT and SNEGSKA (reference sequence). The CDR3 region has the DNA TGCAGTGCTAGCACAGCTGGGAGCTGGGGTACGCAGTATTTT. Translating gives CSASTAGSWGTQYF.